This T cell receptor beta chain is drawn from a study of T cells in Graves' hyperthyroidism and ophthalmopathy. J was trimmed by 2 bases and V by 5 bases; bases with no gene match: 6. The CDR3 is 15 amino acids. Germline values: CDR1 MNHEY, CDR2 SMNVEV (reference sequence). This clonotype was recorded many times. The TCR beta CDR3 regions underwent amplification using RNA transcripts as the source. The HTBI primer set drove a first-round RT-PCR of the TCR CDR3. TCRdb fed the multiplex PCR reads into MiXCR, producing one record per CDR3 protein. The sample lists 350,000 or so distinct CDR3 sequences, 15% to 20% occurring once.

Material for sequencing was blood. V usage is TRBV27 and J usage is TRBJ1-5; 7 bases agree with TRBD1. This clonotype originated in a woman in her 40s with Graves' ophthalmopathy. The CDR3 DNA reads TGTGCCAGCAGTCCCCACGGACAGGGCAATCAGCCCCAGCATTTT. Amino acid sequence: CASSPHGQGNQPQHF.